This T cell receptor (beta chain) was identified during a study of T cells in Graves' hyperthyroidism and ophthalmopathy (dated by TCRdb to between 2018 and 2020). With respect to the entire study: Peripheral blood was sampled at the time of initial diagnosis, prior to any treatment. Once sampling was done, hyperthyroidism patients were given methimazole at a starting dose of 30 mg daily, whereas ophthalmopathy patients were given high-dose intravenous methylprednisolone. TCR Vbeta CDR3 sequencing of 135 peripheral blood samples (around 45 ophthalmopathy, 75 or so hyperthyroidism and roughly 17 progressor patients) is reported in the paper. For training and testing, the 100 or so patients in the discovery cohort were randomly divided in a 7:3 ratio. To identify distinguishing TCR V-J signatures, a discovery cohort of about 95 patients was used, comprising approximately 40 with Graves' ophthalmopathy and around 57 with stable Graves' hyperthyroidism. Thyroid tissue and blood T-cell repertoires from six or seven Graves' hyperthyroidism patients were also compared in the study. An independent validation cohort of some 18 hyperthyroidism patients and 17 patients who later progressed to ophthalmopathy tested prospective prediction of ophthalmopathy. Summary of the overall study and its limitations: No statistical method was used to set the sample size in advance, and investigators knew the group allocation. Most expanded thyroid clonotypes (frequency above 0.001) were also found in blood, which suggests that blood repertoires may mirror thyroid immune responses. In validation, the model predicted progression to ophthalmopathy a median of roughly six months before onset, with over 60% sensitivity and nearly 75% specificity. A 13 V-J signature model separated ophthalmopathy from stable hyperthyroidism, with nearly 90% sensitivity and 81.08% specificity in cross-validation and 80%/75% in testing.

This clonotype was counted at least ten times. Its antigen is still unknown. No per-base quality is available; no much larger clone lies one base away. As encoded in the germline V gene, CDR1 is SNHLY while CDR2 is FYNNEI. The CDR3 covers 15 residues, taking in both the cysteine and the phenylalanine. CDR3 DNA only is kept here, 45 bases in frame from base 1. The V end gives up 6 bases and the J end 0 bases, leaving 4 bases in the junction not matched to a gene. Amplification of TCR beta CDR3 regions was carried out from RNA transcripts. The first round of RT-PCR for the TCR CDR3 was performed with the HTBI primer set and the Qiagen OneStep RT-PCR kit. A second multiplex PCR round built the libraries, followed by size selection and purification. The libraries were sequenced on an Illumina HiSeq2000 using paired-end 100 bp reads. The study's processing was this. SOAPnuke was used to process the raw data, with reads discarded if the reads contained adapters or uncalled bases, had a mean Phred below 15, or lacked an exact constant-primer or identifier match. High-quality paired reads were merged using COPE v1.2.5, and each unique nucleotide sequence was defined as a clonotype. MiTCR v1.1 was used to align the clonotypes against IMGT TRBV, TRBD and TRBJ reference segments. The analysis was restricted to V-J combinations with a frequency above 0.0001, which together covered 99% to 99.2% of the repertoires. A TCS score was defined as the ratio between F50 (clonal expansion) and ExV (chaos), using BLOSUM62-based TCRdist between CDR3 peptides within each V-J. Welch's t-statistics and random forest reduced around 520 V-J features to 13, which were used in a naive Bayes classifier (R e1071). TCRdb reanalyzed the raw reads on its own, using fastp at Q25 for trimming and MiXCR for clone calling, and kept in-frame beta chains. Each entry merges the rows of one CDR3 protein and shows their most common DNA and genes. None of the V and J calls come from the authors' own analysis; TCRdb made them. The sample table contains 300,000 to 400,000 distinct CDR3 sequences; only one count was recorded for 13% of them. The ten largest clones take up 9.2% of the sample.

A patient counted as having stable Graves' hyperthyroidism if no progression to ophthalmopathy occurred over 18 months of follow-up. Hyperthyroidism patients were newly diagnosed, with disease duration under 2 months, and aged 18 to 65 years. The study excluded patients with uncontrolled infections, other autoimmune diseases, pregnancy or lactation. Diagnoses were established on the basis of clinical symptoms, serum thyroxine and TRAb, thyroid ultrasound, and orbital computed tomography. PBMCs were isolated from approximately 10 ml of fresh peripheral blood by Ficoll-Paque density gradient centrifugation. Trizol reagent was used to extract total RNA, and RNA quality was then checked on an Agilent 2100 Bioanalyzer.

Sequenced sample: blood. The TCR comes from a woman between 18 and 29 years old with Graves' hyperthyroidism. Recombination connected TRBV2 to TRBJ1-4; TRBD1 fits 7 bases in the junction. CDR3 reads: CASSVGQATNEKLFF. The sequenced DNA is TGTGCCAGCAGCGTAGGACAGGCAACTAATGAAAAACTGTTTTTT.